This TCR beta chain emerged from a study of blood T cell repertoires in COVID-19. Background on the study: PBMCs, B-cell-depleted T cells, or T cells provided the cDNA or gDNA that made up the material.

Sequencing used immunoSEQ multiplex PCR; TCRdb keeps in-frame clones, though not all of them. The sample lists some 15,000 clones, 70% to 90% occurring once. V gave up 6 bases and J gave up 4 bases, with 21 bases separating them. CDR1 and CDR2 from the germline V gene are SNHLY and FYNNEI. The CDR3 runs 16 residues. The chain is built from TRBV2 and TRBJ1-2; D perhaps matches TRBD1 (6 bases). This TCR was recovered from a human donor in a cohort sampled during active COVID-19. Input material: peripheral blood. The CDR3 spells CASSPPGTGSGYGYTF. The CDR3 DNA reads TGTGCCAGCAGCCCCCCGGGTACAGGGTCCGGCTATGGCTACACCTTC.